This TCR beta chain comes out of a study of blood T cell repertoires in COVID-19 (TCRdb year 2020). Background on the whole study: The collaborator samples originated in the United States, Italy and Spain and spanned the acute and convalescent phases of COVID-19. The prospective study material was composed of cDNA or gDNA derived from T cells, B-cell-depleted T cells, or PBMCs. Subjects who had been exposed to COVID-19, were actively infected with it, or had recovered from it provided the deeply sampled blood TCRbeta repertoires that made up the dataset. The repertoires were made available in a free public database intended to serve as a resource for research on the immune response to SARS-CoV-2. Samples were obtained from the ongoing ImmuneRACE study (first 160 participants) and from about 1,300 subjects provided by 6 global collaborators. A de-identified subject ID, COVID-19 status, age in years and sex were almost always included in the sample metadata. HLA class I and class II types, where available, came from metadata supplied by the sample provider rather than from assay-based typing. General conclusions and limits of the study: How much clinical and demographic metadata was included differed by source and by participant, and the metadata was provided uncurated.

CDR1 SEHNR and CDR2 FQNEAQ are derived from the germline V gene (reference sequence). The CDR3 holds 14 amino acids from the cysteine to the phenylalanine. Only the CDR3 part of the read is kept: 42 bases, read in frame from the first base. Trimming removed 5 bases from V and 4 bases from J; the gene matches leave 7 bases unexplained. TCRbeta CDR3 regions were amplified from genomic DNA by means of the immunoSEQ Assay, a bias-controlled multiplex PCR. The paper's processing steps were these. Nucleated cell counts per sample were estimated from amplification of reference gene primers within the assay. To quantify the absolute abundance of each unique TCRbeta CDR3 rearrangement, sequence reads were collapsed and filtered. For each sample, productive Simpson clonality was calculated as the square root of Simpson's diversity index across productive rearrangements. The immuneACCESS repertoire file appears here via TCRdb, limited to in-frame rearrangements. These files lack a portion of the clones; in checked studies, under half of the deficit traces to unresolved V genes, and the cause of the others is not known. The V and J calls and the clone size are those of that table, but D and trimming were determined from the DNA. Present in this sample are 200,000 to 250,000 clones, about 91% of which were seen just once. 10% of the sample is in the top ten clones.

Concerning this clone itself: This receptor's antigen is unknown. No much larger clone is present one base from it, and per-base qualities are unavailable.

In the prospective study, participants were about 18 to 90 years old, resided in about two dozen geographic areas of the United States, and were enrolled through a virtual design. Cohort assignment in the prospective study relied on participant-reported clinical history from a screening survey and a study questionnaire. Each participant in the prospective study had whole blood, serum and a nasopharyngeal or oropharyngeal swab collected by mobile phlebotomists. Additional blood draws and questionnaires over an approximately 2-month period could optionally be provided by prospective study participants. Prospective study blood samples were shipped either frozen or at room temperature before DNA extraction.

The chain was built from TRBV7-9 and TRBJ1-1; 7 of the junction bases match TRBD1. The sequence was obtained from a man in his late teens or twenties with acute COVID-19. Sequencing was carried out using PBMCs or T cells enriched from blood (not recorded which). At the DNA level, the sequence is TGTGCCAGCAGCCCCGACAGGGTCAGCACTGAAGCTTTCTTT. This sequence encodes CASSPDRVSTEAFF.